These T cell receptor beta chains were read from a single sample in a study of control samples from healthy donors and cancer patients. TCRdb's table, derived via immunoSEQ multiplex PCR, lists solely in-frame clones and lacks some. Of 120,000 to 150,000 clones listed, 75% to 95% are singletons. The sequenced material came from blood. The source is a man aged 18 to 35 in good health. The CDR3 runs from the conserved cysteine through the conserved F or W. Each record gives: clone size, D gene, J gene, V gene, CDR3 protein, CDR3 DNA. The D gene is left open where the match is weak. Size tells how often a clone was seen (once, few, many) or the class of an expanded clone, and some rows leave it out.

abundance: .; d_gene: TRBD2; j_gene: TRBJ2-1; v_gene: TRBV2; CDR3aa: CASSDGTSDEQFF; CDR3nt: TGTGCCAGCAGTGATGGGACTAGCGATGAGCAGTTCTTC
abundance: .; d_gene: TRBD1; j_gene: TRBJ1-2; v_gene: TRBV4-1; CDR3aa: CASSHPTWTGVVNYGYTF; CDR3nt: TGCGCCAGCAGCCACCCCACCTGGACAGGGGTTGTTAACTATGGCTACACCTTC
abundance: .; d_gene: .; j_gene: TRBJ1-4; v_gene: TRBV10-2; CDR3aa: CASSPKAGQGEKLFF; CDR3nt: TGCGCCAGCAGTCCCAAGGCAGGGCAAGGTGAAAAACTGTTTTTT
abundance: .; d_gene: .; j_gene: TRBJ2-3; v_gene: TRBV11-3; CDR3aa: CASSPSATDTQYF; CDR3nt: TGTGCCAGCAGCCCTAGCGCTACCGATACGCAGTATTTT
abundance: .; d_gene: .; j_gene: TRBJ1-5; v_gene: TRBV27; CDR3aa: CASSFNRESNQPQHF; CDR3nt: TGTGCCAGCAGTTTCAACAGGGAGAGCAATCAGCCCCAGCATTTT
abundance: .; d_gene: .; j_gene: TRBJ2-1; v_gene: TRBV19; CDR3aa: CASSIKRALRSNEQFF; CDR3nt: TGTGCCAGTAGTATAAAGAGGGCCCTCCGGTCCAATGAGCAGTTCTTC
abundance: .; d_gene: TRBD1; j_gene: TRBJ2-7; v_gene: TRBV3-1/TRBV3-2; CDR3aa: CASSQDSGQGTYEQYF; CDR3nt: TGTGCCAGCAGCCAAGACTCGGGACAGGGCACCTACGAGCAGTACTTC
abundance: once; d_gene: .; j_gene: TRBJ2-3; v_gene: TRBV5-1; CDR3aa: CASSLSPTDTQYF; CDR3nt: TGCGCCAGCAGCTTGTCCCCGACAGATACGCAGTATTTT
abundance: .; d_gene: TRBD1; j_gene: TRBJ1-3; v_gene: TRBV5-1; CDR3aa: CASSYIPGQGAGNTIYF; CDR3nt: TGCGCCAGCAGCTACATACCGGGACAGGGGGCTGGAAACACCATATATTTT
abundance: .; d_gene: .; j_gene: TRBJ1-2; v_gene: TRBV24-1; CDR3aa: CATSDGQGLEDYYGYTF; CDR3nt: TGTGCCACCAGTGATGGCCAGGGTCTCGAAGACTACTATGGCTACACCTTC
abundance: .; d_gene: TRBD2; j_gene: TRBJ2-2; v_gene: TRBV3-1/TRBV3-2; CDR3aa: CASSQRTSGAPGELFF; CDR3nt: TGTGCCAGCAGCCAAAGGACTAGCGGGGCCCCCGGGGAGCTGTTTTTT